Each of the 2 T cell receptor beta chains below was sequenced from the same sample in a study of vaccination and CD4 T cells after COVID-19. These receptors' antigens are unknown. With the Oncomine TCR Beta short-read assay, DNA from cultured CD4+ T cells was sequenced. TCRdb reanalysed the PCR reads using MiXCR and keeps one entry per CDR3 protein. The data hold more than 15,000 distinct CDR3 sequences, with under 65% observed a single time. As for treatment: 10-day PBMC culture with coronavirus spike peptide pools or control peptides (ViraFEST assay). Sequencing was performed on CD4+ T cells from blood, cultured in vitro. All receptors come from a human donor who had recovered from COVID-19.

The CDR3 DNA follows: TGCGCCAGCAGCCAAGTTGGCAACCCCTATGGCTACACCTTC. It translates to CASSQVGNPYGYTF. V is TRBV4-1 and J is TRBJ1-2; D call uncertain. V was pared by 1 base and J by 4 bases, with 10 bases between. This CDR3 region has 14 residues. Germline V gene data show CDR1 as MGHRA and CDR2 as YSYEKL.

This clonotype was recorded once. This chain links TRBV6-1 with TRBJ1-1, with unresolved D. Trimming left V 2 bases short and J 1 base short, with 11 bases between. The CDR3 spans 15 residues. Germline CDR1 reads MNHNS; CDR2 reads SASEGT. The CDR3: CASSEYSPTNTEAFF. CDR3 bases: TGTGCCAGCAGTGAATACAGTCCAACGAACACTGAAGCTTTCTTT.